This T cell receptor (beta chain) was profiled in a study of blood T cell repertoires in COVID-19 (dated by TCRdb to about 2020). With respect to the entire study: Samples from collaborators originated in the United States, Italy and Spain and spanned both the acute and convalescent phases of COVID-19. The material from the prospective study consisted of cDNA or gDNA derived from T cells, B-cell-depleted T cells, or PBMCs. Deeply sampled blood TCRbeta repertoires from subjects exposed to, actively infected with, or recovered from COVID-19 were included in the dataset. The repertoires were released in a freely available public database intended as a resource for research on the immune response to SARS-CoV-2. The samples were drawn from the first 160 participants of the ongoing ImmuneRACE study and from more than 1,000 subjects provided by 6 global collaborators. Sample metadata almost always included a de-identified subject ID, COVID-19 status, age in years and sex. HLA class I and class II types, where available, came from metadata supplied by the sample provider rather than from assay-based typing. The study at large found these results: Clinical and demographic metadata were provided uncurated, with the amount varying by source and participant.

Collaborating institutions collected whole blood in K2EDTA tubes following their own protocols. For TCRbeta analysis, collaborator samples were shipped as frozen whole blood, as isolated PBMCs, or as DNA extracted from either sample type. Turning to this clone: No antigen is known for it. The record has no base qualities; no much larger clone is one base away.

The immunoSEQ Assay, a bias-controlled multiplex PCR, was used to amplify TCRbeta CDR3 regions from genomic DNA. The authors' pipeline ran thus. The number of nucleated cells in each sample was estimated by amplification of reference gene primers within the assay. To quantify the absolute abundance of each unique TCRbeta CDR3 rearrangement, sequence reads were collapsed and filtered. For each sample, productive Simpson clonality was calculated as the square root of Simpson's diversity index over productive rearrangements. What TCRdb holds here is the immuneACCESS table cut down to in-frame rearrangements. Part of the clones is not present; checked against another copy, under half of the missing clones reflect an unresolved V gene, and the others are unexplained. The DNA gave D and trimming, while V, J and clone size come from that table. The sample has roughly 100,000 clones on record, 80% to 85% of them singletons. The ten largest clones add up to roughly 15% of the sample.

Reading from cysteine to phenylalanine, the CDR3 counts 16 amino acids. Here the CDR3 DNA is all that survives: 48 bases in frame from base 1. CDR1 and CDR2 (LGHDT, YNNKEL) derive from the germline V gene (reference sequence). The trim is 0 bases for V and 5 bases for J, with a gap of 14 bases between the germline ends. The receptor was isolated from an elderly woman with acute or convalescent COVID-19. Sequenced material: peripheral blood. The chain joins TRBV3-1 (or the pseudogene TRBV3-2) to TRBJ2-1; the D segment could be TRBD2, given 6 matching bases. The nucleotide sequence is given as TGTGCCAGCAGCCAAGATCGGGGGATCGGGCACAATGAGCAGTTCTTC. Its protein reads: CASSQDRGIGHNEQFF.